What follows are 25 T cell receptor beta chains derived from one specimen sequenced in a study of OX40 agonist ivuxolimab in advanced cancers. Clones were read by immunoSEQ multiplex PCR, and TCRdb kept only the in-frame ones, dropping some. The sample contains around 84,000 clones, about four fifths of which appear only once. The material sequenced was CD4+ or CD8+ T cells sorted from blood, taken in a trial of the OX40 agonist ivuxolimab. These receptors all come from an adult with an advanced solid tumor such as melanoma, head and neck, liver or kidney cancer.

The chain uses TRBV7-3 and TRBJ2-2; 10 bases match TRBD1. This CDR3 is 16 amino acids long. J lost 6 bases, V lost 10 bases, and 14 bases had no gene match. Germline V gives CDR1 SGHTA, CDR2 FQGTGA. CDR3 amino acids: CATQPGQGFMAGELFF. Written as DNA, the CDR3 is TGTGCCACCCAACCGGGACAGGGGTTTATGGCCGGGGAGCTGTTTTTT.

The V gene is TRBV18, the J gene TRBJ1-1; TRBD1 matches 11 bases. CDR3 length: 15 residues. Germline trimming cut 4 bases from V and 5 bases from J; bases unmatched to any gene: 6. Germline assignment: CDR1 KGHSH and CDR2 LQKENI. As DNA, the CDR3 is TGTGCCAGCTCACGAGGACAGGGGGCGTTGACTGAAGCTTTCTTT. Encoded protein: CASSRGQGALTEAFF.

The chain carries TRBV6-5 and TRBJ1-2; D may be TRBD1 (6 bases). Trimming removed 0 bases from V and 6 bases from J, with 11 bases in between. In germline, CDR1 is MNHEY, CDR2 SVGAGI. This CDR3 contains 14 residues. This CDR3 reads CASSYSSRGDGYTF. In DNA form, the CDR3 reads TGTGCCAGCAGTTACTCGAGCAGGGGAGATGGCTACACCTTC.

The chain employs TRBV7-3 and TRBJ1-1; no clear D. This CDR3 has 13 amino acids. The germline gives CDR1 SGHTA, CDR2 FQGTGA. The ends were cut back, 6 bases at V and 1 base at J, with 9 bases in the middle. The CDR3 DNA sequence: TGTGCCAGCAGAATCGGACGGAACACTGAAGCTTTCTTT. Residues: CASRIGRNTEAFF.

The chain is built from TRBV11-3 and TRBJ1-1; possibly TRBD1 for D (6 bases). The CDR3 is 16 amino acids. Germline V gene sequence: CDR1 SGHNT, CDR2 YENEEA. The ends were cut back, 2 bases at V and 1 base at J, with 14 bases in the middle. The DNA of the CDR3 is TGTGCCAGCAGCTTAAGGGGACAAGGAGGGAACACTGAAGCTTTCTTT. It yields the protein CASSLRGQGGNTEAFF.

The CDR3 bases are TGTGCCAGCAGTGAACCCTGGGCTAGCGGGACTCACACAGATACGCAGTATTTT. Translated, it gives CASSEPWASGTHTDTQYF. The chain couples TRBV6-1 to TRBJ2-3; 9 nucleotides agree with TRBD2. The trim removed 2 bases at V and 2 bases at J, leaving 11 bases unmatched. Germline assignment: CDR1 MNHNS and CDR2 SASEGT. The CDR3 loop spans 18 amino acids.

This rearrangement joins TRBV14 to TRBJ2-2, with D perhaps TRBD1 (6 bases). The V gene lost 1 base and the J gene lost 2 bases, with 8 bases spanning the gap. The CDR3 consists of 15 residues. The germline V gene has CDR1 SGHDN and CDR2 FVKESK. CDR3 sequence reads: CASSQGQVNTGELFF. The CDR3 DNA reads TGTGCCAGCAGCCAAGGACAGGTCAACACCGGGGAGCTGTTTTTT.

V usage is TRBV5-4 and J usage is TRBJ2-2, with 8 bases fitting TRBD1. The CDR3 consists of 15 residues. CDR1 SGHNT and CDR2 YYREEE come from the germline V gene (reference sequence). V trimming: 3 bases; J trimming: 5 bases; junction bases outside the gene matches: 6. The CDR3 loop is CASSSMDRDTGELFF. CDR3 DNA sequence: TGTGCCAGCAGCTCGATGGACAGGGATACCGGGGAGCTGTTTTTT.

This CDR3 reads CATLVGGQITEAFF. The CDR3 region has the DNA TGTGCCACCCTCGTCGGGGGGCAAATCACTGAAGCTTTCTTT. The gene calls are TRBV6-6 and TRBJ1-1, with D possibly matching TRBD1 (6 bases). Germline-derived CDR1 and CDR2 are MNHNY and SVGAGI (reference sequence). The CDR3 loop spans 14 amino acids. Trimming removed 10 bases at V and 4 bases at J, with 19 bases between.

The genes are TRBV7-9 and TRBJ1-2, with D possibly matching TRBD1 (6 bases). The CDR3 totals 14 residues. The V end lost 5 bases, the J end lost 5 bases, and 15 bases lay between the germline ends. CDR1 SEHNR and CDR2 FQNEAQ come from the germline V gene (reference sequence). CDR3 sequence: CASSPTGMGYGYTF. The DNA for the CDR3 is TGTGCCAGCAGCCCTACAGGGATGGGGTATGGCTACACCTTC.

The chain joins TRBV6-5 to TRBJ1-2; D is unclear. The V and J ends lost 6 bases and 4 bases respectively, with 15 bases between them. This CDR3 contains 14 residues. The germline V gene encodes CDR1 MNHEY and CDR2 SVGAGI. The chain's CDR3 is CASSHPGSLYGYTF. The CDR3 DNA sequence: TGTGCCAGCAGCCATCCAGGTTCGCTCTATGGCTACACCTTC.

The chain joins TRBV10-3 to TRBJ2-1, with D possibly matching TRBD2 (5 bases). Trimming took off 11 bases at V and 4 bases at J, with 18 bases between the two ends. This CDR3 is built from 14 residues. Germline CDR1 and CDR2: ENHRY and SYGVKD. Here the CDR3 reads CASSFSAVYNEQFF. CDR3 in DNA: TGTGCCTCTTCCTTTAGCGCGGTTTACAATGAGCAGTTCTTC.

This chain's CDR3 is CASSAGLAGGITGELFF. CDR3 DNA: TGTGCCAGCAGCGCGGGACTAGCGGGAGGTATCACCGGGGAGCTGTTTTTT. The V and J genes are TRBV7-2 and TRBJ2-2; 15 nucleotides match TRBD2. After removal of 5 bases from V and 4 bases from J, the junction contained 5 bases not matched to a gene. This CDR3 is built from 17 residues. Germline assignment: CDR1 SGHTA and CDR2 FQGNSA.

The chain employs TRBV19 and TRBJ2-5, with unresolved D. V shed 6 bases and J shed 5 bases, with 10 bases lying between them. The CDR3 has 12 amino acids. CDR1 is LNHDA and CDR2 is SQIVND in the germline V gene (reference sequence). In DNA form, the CDR3 reads TGTGCCAGTAGGACACGATCGGAGACCCAGTACTTC. It yields the protein CASRTRSETQYF.

The chain couples TRBV4-1 to TRBJ1-1; TRBD1 matches 9 bases. The germline V gene has CDR1 MGHRA and CDR2 YSYEKL. Trimming removed 3 bases from V and 5 bases from J; junction bases left unmatched: 4. The CDR3 loop spans 14 amino acids. This chain's CDR3 is CASSQDRGGTEAFF. The CDR3 DNA reads as TGCGCCAGCAGCCAGGACAGGGGAGGGACTGAAGCTTTCTTT.

The rearrangement links TRBV27 to TRBJ2-7, with 11 bases lining up with TRBD2. Germline CDR1 is MNHEY and CDR2 is SMNVEV (reference sequence). Losses at the gene ends were 6 bases for V and 2 bases for J; bases not matched to a gene: 9. The CDR3 has 16 amino acids. The CDR3: CASRLLAGGPPYEQYF. The CDR3 DNA reads as TGTGCCAGCAGACTCTTAGCGGGAGGGCCCCCCTACGAGCAGTACTTC.

The rearrangement uses TRBV5-1 and TRBJ1-1; TRBD1 matches 8 bases. Germline CDR1 SGHRS, CDR2 YFSETQ. V trimming: 2 bases; J trimming: 1 base; junction bases outside the gene matches: 4. The CDR3 has 15 amino acids. The CDR3 loop is CASSFMTGANTEAFF. The CDR3 DNA reads as TGCGCCAGCAGCTTTATGACAGGGGCGAACACTGAAGCTTTCTTT.

This clone was picked up a small number of times. The gene calls are TRBV30 and TRBJ1-2; a possible D gene is TRBD1 (6 bases). Germline V gives CDR1 GTSNPN, CDR2 SVGIG (reference sequence). The CDR3 is 13 residues long. V was shortened by 3 bases and J by 7 bases, with 15 bases between the two germline ends. The CDR3 DNA reads as TGTGCCTGGAGGCACAGGGTCTCAAGTGGCTACACCTTC. Its translation is CAWRHRVSSGYTF.

The chain joins TRBV29-1 to TRBJ1-1; D ambiguous. Germline V CDR1 and CDR2: SQVTM, ANQGSEA. This CDR3 comprises 12 residues. Between the trimmed V and J ends, which lost 6 bases and 2 bases, there was a span of 10 bases. CDR3 sequence (DNA): TGCAGCGTGGCGAGAGGTAACACTGAAGCTTTCTTT. Translation gives CSVARGNTEAFF. The whole variable domain, remainder taken from reference TRBV29-1 and TRBJ1-1, is SAVISQKPSRDICQRGTSLTIQCQVDSQVTMMFWYRQQPGQSLTLIATANQGSEATYESGFVIDKFPISRPNLTFSTLTVSNMSPEDSSIYLCSVARGNTEAFFGQGTRLTVV.

The rearrangement joins TRBV5-4 to TRBJ1-1; no firm D call. Trimming cost V 2 bases and J 1 base, with 9 bases left between them. The CDR3 extends over 14 amino acids. Germline assignment: CDR1 SGHNT and CDR2 YYREEE (reference sequence). The CDR3 spells CASSLAESNTEAFF. The CDR3 nucleotides read TGTGCCAGCAGCTTAGCAGAGTCGAACACTGAAGCTTTCTTT.

The CDR3 nucleotides read TGTGCCAGCAGCTTAGTAGGGGGGGAAGCTTTCTTT. Translated: CASSLVGGEAFF. The V call is TRBV11-3, the J call TRBJ1-1, with a possible D match to TRBD1 (6 bases). This CDR3 region has 12 residues. Germline-derived CDR1 and CDR2 are SGHNT and YENEEA. Between the trimmed V and J ends, which lost 1 base and 8 bases, there was a span of 8 bases.

The chain joins TRBV27 to TRBJ1-6, with D perhaps TRBD1 (6 bases). V was clipped by 4 bases and J by 7 bases, with 8 bases between them. The CDR3 runs 13 residues. The germline CDR1 and CDR2 sequences are MNHEY and SMNVEV (reference sequence). As DNA, the CDR3 is TGTGCCAGCAGTTCTACAGGGAATTCACCCCTCCACTTT. This encodes CASSSTGNSPLHF.

The chain uses TRBV14 and TRBJ2-5; the D gene is possibly TRBD2 (5 bases). In germline, CDR1 is SGHDN, CDR2 FVKESK. CDR3 size: 14 residues. Trimming took 1 base from V and 10 from J, leaving 16 bases between them. CDR3: CASSQVGGTLGQYF. CDR3 DNA: TGTGCCAGCAGCCAAGTTGGAGGAACACTGGGCCAGTACTTC.

The CDR3 is CASSQDRQDPMSGYTF. CDR3 nucleotides: TGCGCCAGCAGCCAAGATCGCCAGGACCCTATGAGTGGCTACACCTTC. The V gene is TRBV4-3, the J gene TRBJ1-2; no clear D gene. This CDR3 has 16 amino acids. Looked up from germline, CDR1 is LGHNA and CDR2 is YSLEER. V lost 0 bases and J 7 bases, leaving 18 bases between the germline ends.

This clone was picked up one time. The CDR3 sequence: CASSSPLYNEQFF. CDR3 nucleotide sequence: TGTGCCAGCAGTTCCCCACTATACAATGAGCAGTTCTTC. This sequence joins TRBV6-5 and TRBJ2-1; no definite D call. Germline-derived CDR1 and CDR2 are MNHEY and SVGAGI. The CDR3 consists of 13 residues. With 4 bases removed from V and 4 bases from J, the gap between germline ends came to 8 bases.